The clone carrying this T cell receptor (beta chain) was counted at least ten times. Its specificity is unknown. Tregs were sorted as CD4+CD25+CD127-/low cells. The germline V gene encodes CDR1 DFQATT and CDR2 SNEGSKA (reference sequence). With V trimmed by 2 bases and J by 7 bases, 9 bases remained unmatched. The CDR3 is made up of 14 amino acids. Study results and caveats: Tumor memory CD4+ T cell TCR gene usage clustered with blood and lymph node memory CD4+ cells and lymph node naive CD4+ cells. Tumor-infiltrating Treg TCR alpha and beta sequences overlapped most with tumor naive CD4+ T cells, then blood naive.

Semi-nested PCR with Nested Universal Primer A followed constant-region reverse priming of full-length variable regions. TCRdb re-derived calls from the 5' RACE reads in MiXCR, one entry per CDR3 protein. In the table there are about 32,000 distinct CDR3 sequences, roughly 30% of which are singletons. This chain connects TRBV20-1 to TRBJ1-2; 8 nucleotides match TRBD1. Sequencing input: tumor-infiltrating Tregs sorted from the breast tumor. The sequence came from a female donor with breast cancer. The CDR3 spells CSARPVQGASGYTF. The CDR3 DNA is TGCAGTGCTAGACCTGTTCAGGGGGCTAGTGGCTACACCTTC.